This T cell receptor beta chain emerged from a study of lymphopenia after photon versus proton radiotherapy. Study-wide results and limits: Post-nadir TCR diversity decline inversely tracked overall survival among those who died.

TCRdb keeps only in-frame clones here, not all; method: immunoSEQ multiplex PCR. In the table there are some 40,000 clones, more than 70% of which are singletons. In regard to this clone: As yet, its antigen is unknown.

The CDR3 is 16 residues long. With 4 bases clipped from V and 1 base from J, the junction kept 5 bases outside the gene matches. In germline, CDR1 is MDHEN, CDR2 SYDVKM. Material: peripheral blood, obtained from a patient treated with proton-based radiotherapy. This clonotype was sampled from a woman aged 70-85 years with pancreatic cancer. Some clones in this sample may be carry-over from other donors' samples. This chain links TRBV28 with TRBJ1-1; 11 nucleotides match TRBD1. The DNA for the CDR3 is TGTGCCAGCAGTTCTGGACAGGGGGCACAGAACACTGAAGCTTTCTTT. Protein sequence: CASSSGQGAQNTEAFF.